This T cell receptor beta chain was captured by sequencing in a study of blood T cell repertoires in COVID-19. Study as a whole: From T cells, B-cell-depleted T cells, or PBMCs came the material, which was cDNA or gDNA.

In the original workflow: The authors estimated nucleated cell counts from reference gene primer amplification. The assay was immunoSEQ multiplex PCR, and TCRdb's table has in-frame clones only and misses some. Clonal size and the V and J genes are those of that table, whereas D and trimming came from the DNA. The repertoire holds approximately 280,000 clones, with over 75% as singletons. Patients of the Seattle cohort, enrolled during active infection, were followed longitudinally. The trim removed 6 bases at V and 5 bases at J, leaving 8 bases unmatched. In germline, CDR1 is MNHEY, CDR2 SVGAGI. This CDR3 is built from 14 residues.

This TCR derives from a woman in her twenties or thirties with COVID-19, enrolled during active disease. The sample comprised peripheral blood. This sequence joins TRBV6-5 and TRBJ1-1, with 8 bases identical to TRBD1. DNA for the CDR3: TGTGCCAGCAGACGGACAGGGTGGGGTACTGAAGCTTTCTTT. Amino acids: CASRRTGWGTEAFF.